This T cell receptor (beta chain) originates from a study of a mutant IDH1 vaccine in newly diagnosed glioma. Time point of the sample: baseline, week 1 (first vaccination visit). The sample's treatment: pre-vaccination baseline after standard-of-care therapy. Assay: immunoSEQ multiplex PCR; the TCRdb copy retains only in-frame clones and omits some. The sample holds 90,000 to 100,000 clones, around 90% seen once. With 1 base removed from V and 3 bases from J, the gap between germline ends came to 12 bases. This CDR3 is built from 15 residues. Germline V gene lookup returns CDR1 SGHDN and CDR2 FVKESK.

This receptor was obtained from a woman aged 45-60 years with glioma. The input for sequencing was PBMCs, taken from a glioma patient treated with radiotherapy, temozolomide or both. This chain uses TRBV14 with TRBJ1-1; D is ambiguous. The CDR3 is CASSQVGSMDTEAFF. DNA for the CDR3: TGTGCCAGCAGCCAAGTAGGGTCTATGGACACTGAAGCTTTCTTT.